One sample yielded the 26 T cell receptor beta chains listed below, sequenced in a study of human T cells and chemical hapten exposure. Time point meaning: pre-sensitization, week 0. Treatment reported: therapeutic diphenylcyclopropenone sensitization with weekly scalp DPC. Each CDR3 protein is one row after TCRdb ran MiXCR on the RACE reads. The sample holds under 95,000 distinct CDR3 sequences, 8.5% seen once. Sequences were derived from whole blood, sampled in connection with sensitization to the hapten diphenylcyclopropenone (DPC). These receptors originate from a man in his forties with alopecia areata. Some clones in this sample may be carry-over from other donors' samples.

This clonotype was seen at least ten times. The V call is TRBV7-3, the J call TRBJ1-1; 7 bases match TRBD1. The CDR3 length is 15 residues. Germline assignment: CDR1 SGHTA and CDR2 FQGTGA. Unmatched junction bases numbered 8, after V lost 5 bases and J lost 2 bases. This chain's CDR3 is CASSLQGIGNTEAFF. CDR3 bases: TGTGCCAGCAGCCTACAGGGGATAGGTAACACTGAAGCTTTCTTT.

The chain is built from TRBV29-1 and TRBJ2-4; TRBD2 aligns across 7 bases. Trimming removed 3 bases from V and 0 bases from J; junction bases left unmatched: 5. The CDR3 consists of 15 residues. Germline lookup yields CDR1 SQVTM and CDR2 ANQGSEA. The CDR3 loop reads CSVDGASGAKNIQYF. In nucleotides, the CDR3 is TGCAGCGTTGATGGGGCTAGCGGAGCCAAAAACATTCAGTACTTC.

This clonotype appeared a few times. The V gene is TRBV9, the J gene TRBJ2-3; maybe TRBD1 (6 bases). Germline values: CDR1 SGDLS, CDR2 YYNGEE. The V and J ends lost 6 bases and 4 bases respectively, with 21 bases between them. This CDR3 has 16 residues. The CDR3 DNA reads TGTGCCAGCAAAGGTTCGTGGGACAAAGAATCAGATACGCAGTATTTT. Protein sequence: CASKGSWDKESDTQYF.

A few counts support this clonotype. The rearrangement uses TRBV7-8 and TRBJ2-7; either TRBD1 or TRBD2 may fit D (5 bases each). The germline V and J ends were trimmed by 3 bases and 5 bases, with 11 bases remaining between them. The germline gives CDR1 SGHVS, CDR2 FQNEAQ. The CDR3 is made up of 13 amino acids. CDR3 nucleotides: TGTGCCAGCAGCTTTACCGGGGCAAACGAGCAGTACTTC. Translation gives CASSFTGANEQYF.

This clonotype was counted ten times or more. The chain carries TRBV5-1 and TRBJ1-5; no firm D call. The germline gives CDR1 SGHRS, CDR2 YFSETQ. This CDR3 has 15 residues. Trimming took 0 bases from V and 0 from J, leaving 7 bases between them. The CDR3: CASSLGGYSNQPQHF. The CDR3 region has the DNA TGCGCCAGCAGCTTGGGTGGCTATAGCAATCAGCCCCAGCATTTT.

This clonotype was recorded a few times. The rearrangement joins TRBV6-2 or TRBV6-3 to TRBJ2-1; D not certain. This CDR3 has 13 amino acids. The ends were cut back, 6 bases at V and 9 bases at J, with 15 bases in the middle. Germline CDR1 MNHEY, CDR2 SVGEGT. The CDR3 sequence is CASSQPPISEQFF. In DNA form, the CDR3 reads TGTGCCAGCAGCCAGCCACCCATCAGTGAGCAGTTCTTC.

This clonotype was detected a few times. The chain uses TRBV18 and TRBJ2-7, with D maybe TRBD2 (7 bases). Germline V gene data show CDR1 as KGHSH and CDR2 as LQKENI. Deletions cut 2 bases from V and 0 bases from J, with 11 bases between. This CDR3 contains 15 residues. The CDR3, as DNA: TGTGCCAGCTCACCAAAAGGGGGGGACTCCTACGAGCAGTACGTC. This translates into CASSPKGGDSYEQYV.

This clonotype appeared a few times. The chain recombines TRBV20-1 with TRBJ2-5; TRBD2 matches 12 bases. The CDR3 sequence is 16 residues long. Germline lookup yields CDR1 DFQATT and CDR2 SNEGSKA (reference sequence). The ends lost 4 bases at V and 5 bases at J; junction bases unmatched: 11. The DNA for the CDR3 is TGCAGTGCTACGGGCGCTAGCGGGAGGGCCGTGGAGACCCAGTACTTC. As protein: CSATGASGRAVETQYF.

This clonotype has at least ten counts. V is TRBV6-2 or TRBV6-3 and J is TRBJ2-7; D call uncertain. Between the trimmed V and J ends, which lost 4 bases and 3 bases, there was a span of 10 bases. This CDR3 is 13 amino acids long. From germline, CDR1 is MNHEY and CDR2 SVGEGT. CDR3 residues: CASSSVDIYEQYV. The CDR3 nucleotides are TGTGCCAGCAGTTCAGTCGACATCTACGAGCAGTACGTC.

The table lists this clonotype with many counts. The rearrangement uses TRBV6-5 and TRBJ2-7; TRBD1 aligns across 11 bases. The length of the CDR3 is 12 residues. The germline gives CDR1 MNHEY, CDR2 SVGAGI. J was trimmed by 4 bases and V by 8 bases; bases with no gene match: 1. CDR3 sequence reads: CASRDRGYEQYV. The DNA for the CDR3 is TGTGCCAGCCGGGACAGGGGGTACGAGCAGTACGTC.

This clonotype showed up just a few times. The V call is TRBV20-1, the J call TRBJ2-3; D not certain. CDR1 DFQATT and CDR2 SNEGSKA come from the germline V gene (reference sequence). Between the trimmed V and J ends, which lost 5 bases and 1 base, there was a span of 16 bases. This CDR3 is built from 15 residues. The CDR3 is CSAPEARSGTDTQYF. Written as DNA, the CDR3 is TGCAGTGCTCCCGAAGCCCGCTCGGGCACAGATACGCAGTATTTT.

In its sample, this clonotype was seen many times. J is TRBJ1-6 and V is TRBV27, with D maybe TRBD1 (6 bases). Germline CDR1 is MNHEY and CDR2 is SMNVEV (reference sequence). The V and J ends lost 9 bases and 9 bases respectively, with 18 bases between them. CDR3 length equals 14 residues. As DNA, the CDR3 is TGTGCCAGTAGCCGGAGGCAGGGGCGTTCACCCCTCCACTTT. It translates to CASSRRQGRSPLHF.

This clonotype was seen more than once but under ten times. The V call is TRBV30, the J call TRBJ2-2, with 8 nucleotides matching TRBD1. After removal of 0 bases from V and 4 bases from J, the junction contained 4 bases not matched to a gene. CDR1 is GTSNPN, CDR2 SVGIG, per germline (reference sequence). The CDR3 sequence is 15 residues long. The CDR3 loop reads CAWSVWTGSTGELFF. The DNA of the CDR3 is TGTGCCTGGAGTGTGTGGACAGGGAGCACCGGGGAGCTGTTTTTT.

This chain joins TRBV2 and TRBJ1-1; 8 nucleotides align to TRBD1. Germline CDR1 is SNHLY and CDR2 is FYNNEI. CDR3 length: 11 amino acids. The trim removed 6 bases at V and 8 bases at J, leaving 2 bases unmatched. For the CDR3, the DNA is TGTGCCAGCAGCGGGACAGGAGAAGCTTTCTTT. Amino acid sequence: CASSGTGEAFF. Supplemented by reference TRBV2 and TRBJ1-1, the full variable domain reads EPEVTQTPSHQVTQMGQEVILRCVPISNHLYFYWYRQILGQKVEFLVSFYNNEISEKSEIFDDQFSVERPDGSNFTLKIRSTKLEDSAMYFCASSGTGEAFFGQGTRLTVV.

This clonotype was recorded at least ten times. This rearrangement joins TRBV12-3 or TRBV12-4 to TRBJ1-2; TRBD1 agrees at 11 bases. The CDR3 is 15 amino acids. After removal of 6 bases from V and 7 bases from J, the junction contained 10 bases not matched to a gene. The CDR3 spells CASSRLGQGVGGYTF. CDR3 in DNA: TGTGCCAGCAGCCGATTGGGACAGGGGGTCGGTGGCTACACCTTC.

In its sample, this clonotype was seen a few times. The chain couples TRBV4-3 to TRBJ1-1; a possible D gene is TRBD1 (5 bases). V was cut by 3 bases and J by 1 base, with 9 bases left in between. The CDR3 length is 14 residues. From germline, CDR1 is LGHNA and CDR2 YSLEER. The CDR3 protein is CASSHRTGNTEAFF. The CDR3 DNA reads TGCGCCAGCAGCCACCGCACAGGGAACACTGAAGCTTTCTTT.

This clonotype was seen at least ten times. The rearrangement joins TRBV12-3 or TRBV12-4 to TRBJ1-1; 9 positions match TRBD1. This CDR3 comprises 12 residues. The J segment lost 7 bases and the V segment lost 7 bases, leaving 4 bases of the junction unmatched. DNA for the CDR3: TGTGCCAGCACCCAGACAGGGGGTGAAGCTTTCTTT. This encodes CASTQTGGEAFF.

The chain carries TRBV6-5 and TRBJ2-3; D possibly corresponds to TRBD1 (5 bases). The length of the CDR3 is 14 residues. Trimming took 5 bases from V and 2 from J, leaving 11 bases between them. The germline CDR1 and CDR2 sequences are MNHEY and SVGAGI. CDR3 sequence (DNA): TGTGCCAGCAGTCGTTCGACAGCCACAGATACGCAGTATTTT. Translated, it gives CASSRSTATDTQYF.

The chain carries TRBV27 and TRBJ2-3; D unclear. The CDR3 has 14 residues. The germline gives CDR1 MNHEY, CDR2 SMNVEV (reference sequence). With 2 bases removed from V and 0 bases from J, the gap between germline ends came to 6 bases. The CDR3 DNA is TGTGCCAGCAGTTTAGAACAGAGCACAGATACGCAGTATTTT. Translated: CASSLEQSTDTQYF.

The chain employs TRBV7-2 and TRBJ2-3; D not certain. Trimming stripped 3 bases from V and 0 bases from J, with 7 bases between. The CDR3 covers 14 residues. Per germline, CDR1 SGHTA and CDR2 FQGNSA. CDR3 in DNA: TGTGCCAGCAGCTTTAAATTCAGCACAGATACGCAGTATTTT. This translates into CASSFKFSTDTQYF.

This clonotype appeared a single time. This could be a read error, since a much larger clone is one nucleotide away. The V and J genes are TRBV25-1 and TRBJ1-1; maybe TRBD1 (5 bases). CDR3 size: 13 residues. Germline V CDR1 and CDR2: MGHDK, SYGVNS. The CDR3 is CASSDQGYTEAIF. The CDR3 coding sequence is TGTGCCAGCAGTGACCAGGGTTACACTGAAGCTATCTTT.

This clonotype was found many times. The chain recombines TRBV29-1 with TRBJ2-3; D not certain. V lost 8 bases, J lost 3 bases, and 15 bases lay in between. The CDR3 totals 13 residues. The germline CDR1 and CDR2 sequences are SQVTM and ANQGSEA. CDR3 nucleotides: TGCAGCCTTCTCTTCTTTGGGACAGATACGCAGTATTTT. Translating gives CSLLFFGTDTQYF.

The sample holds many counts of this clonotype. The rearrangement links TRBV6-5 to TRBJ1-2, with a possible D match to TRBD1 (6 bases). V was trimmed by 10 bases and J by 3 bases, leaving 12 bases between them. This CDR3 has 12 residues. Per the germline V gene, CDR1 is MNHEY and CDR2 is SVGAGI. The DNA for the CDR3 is TGTGCCACCGGGGGGCGCGACTATGGCTACACCTTC. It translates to CATGGRDYGYTF.

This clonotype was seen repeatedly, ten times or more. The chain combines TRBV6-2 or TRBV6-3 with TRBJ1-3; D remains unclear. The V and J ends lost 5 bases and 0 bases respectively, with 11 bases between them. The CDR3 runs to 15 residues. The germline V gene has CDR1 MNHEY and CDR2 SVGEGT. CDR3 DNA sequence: TGTGCCAGCAGTCCGCGGGCGATCTCTGGAAACACCATATATTTT. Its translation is CASSPRAISGNTIYF.

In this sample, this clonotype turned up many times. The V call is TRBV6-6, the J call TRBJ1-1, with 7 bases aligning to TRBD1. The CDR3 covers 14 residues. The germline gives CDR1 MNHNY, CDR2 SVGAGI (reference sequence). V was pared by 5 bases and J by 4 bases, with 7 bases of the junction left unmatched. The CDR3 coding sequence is TGTGCCAGCAGTGCCCTTCCAGGGGGCACTGAAGCTTTCTTT. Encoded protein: CASSALPGGTEAFF.

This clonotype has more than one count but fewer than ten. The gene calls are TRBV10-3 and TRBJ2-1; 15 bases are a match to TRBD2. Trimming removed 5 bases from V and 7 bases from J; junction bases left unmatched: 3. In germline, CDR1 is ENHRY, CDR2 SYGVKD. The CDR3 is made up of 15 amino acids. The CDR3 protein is CAISKGLAGGNEQFF. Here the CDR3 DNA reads TGTGCCATCAGTAAGGGACTAGCGGGAGGTAATGAGCAGTTCTTC.